Described below is a single T cell receptor (beta chain) sequence and its context. Its target is not known. Libraries were prepared by immunoSEQ multiplex PCR; TCRdb keeps only in-frame clonotypes and omits some of them. The data contain just under 65,000 clones, 60% to 80% of them seen just once; the ten biggest clones take up 0.88%. Germline values: CDR1 SGHTA, CDR2 FQGNSA. This CDR3 comprises 12 residues. Trimming left V 4 bases short and J 3 bases short, with 6 bases between. The record originates from a study of memory CD4+ T cells and cytomegalovirus serostatus. Overall study results and limits: About 40% of the roughly 160 known CMV-associated TCRbeta sequences appeared in CD4+ memory. Suggested: most of the CMV-linked TCR signature lies in CD4+ memory cells.

Single viable CD3+CD4+CD8-CD45RO+ cells were sorted as the memory CD4+ T cells. This chain connects TRBV7-2 to TRBJ1-2; no firm D call. What was sequenced was memory CD4+ T cells from blood. The sequence was obtained from an adult in good health and CMV-seronegative. CDR3 loop: CASSSYYYGYTF. The CDR3 DNA is TGTGCCAGCAGCTCGTATTACTATGGCTACACCTTC.